In its sample, the clone carrying this T cell receptor (beta chain) was seen many times. What it binds is unknown. Unique molecular identifiers were attached to individual cDNA molecules during library preparation. TCRdb fed the RACE reads into MiXCR, producing one record per CDR3 protein. Of fewer than 400,000 distinct CDR3 sequences in the sample, roughly 6.9% were seen once. Indicated time point: patch test 1, 2 weeks after DPC sensitization. The treatment here: therapeutic diphenylcyclopropenone sensitization with weekly scalp DPC. Before extraction, the whole blood was not fractionated, and total RNA was taken from it. This CDR3 spans 17 amino acids. Germline-derived CDR1 and CDR2 are MNHEY and SMNVEV (reference sequence). The V gene lost 5 bases and the J gene lost 0 bases, with 14 bases spanning the gap. This specimen belongs to a study of human T cells and chemical hapten exposure. Study-level results: Patch test score was positively correlated with the counts of PT1 expanded TCRs.

The genes are TRBV27 and TRBJ2-6; TRBD2 is a possible D gene (5 bases). The source material was whole blood, sampled in connection with sensitization to the hapten diphenylcyclopropenone (DPC). This TCR derives from a woman aged 18-29 years with alopecia areata. Some clones in this sample may be carry-over from other donors' samples. This CDR3 reads CASSPGGLISGANVLTF. The CDR3 nucleotides are TGTGCCAGCAGTCCAGGAGGACTGATCTCTGGGGCCAACGTCCTGACTTTC.